One and the same sample provided the 9 T cell receptor beta chains below, sequenced in a study of cytomegalovirus exposure and HLA in healthy donors. Amplification used 60 Vbeta primers and 13 Jbeta primers. Clones were sequenced by immunoSEQ multiplex PCR, and TCRdb holds only the in-frame ones, with some missing. This sample has 150,000 to 190,000 clones; about three quarters occur once, and the top ten carry more than 1.2%. The material sequenced was PBMCs. The receptors derive from a man aged 18 to 29 in good health and CMV-seronegative.

This clone occurred a few times. The V call is TRBV28, the J call TRBJ2-6, with D uncertain. The CDR3 runs to 15 residues. V gave up 5 bases and J gave up 0 bases, with 8 bases separating them. Germline CDR1 is MDHEN and CDR2 is SYDVKM. In DNA form, the CDR3 reads TGTGCCAGCAGTCCAGGTTTCTCTGGGGCCAACGTCCTGACTTTC. Residues: CASSPGFSGANVLTF.

To note about this clone: The sample contains more than one DNA sequence encoding this CDR3. Here the CDR3 reads CAWSAGIGNQPQHF. In DNA form, the CDR3 reads TGTGCCTGGAGTGCGGGGATCGGCAATCAGCCCCAGCATTTT. The V and J genes are TRBV30 and TRBJ1-5; no firm D call. The CDR3 covers 14 residues. V was trimmed by 1 base and J by 2 bases, leaving 9 bases between them. The V gene's germline CDR1 is GTSNPN and CDR2 SVGIG (reference sequence).

This chain links TRBV5-5 with TRBJ2-7; D unresolved. Trimming removed 0 bases from V and 0 bases from J, with 7 bases in between. The CDR3 spans 14 residues. Germline V lookup: CDR1 SGHKS, CDR2 YYEKEE (reference sequence). CDR3 in DNA: TGTGCCAGCAGCTTGGTTTTGGCCTCCTACGAGCAGTACTTC. Translated, it gives CASSLVLASYEQYF.

The rearrangement links TRBV7-6 to TRBJ1-3; D unresolved. V shed 1 base and J shed 2 bases, with 12 bases lying between them. CDR3 length: 16 amino acids. CDR1 SGHVS and CDR2 FNYEAQ come from the germline V gene. The CDR3 DNA follows: TGTGCCAGCAGCTTAGTGTACGGGGAGACTGGAAACACCATATATTTT. Translating it yields CASSLVYGETGNTIYF.

The chain links TRBV6-4 to TRBJ2-2; the match to TRBD2 covers 7 bases. V dropped 4 bases and J dropped 3; count of bases not matched to a gene: 5. Germline CDR1 and CDR2: MRHNA and SNTAGT. The CDR3 consists of 15 residues. The CDR3 region has the DNA TGTGCCAGCAGTGTGGGCGGGAGCCACACCGGGGAGCTGTTTTTT. It specifies CASSVGGSHTGELFF.

A word on this clone: The junction and the germline gene differ at one end; a read error may be behind it. This sequence joins TRBV7-9 and TRBJ1-4, with D possibly matching TRBD1 (6 bases). The CDR3 has 16 residues. The V gene's germline CDR1 is SEHNR and CDR2 FQNEAQ (reference sequence). CDR3 in DNA: TGTTCCAGCAGCTTGAGGGGAGAGACAGGACAAGAAAAACTGTTTTTT. This translates into CSSSLRGETGQEKLFF.

The gene calls are TRBV7-9 and TRBJ2-7, with D possibly being TRBD1 (5 bases). Germline CDR1 reads SEHNR; CDR2 reads FQNEAQ (reference sequence). Trimming removed 1 base at V and 5 bases at J, with 18 bases between. The CDR3 sequence is 16 residues long. The CDR3 sequence: CASSLGGGPGEHEQYF. CDR3 sequence (DNA): TGTGCCAGCAGCTTAGGGGGCGGCCCTGGGGAACACGAGCAGTACTTC.

Concerning this clone itself: Other DNA sequences from this sample encode an identical CDR3 as well. The V and J genes are TRBV9 and TRBJ2-2; TRBD2 is a possible D gene (6 bases). CDR1 and CDR2 from the germline V gene are SGDLS and YYNGEE. This CDR3 region has 13 residues. Trimming stripped 2 bases from V and 6 bases from J, with 8 bases between. CDR3 loop: CASSVGGAGELFF. DNA for the CDR3: TGTGCCAGCAGCGTGGGCGGGGCCGGGGAGCTGTTTTTT.

The chain links TRBV19 to TRBJ2-5, with TRBD1 matching over 8 bases. CDR1 is LNHDA, CDR2 SQIVND, per germline (reference sequence). The J segment lost 5 bases and the V segment lost 5 bases, leaving 13 bases of the junction unmatched. The CDR3 contains 16 residues. The CDR3: CASSGEGPGGWETQYF. For the CDR3, the DNA is TGTGCCAGTAGTGGAGAGGGGCCAGGGGGCTGGGAGACCCAGTACTTC.